This section outlines one T cell receptor beta chain sequence together with its context. The CDR3 loop spans 15 amino acids. Germline CDR1 SGHRS, CDR2 YFSETQ. Between the trimmed V and J ends, which lost 1 base and 5 bases, there was a span of 15 bases. Together with a sample-barcoded 5' primer, a J-beta primer mix was included in a second PCR lasting about 6 to 11 cycles. One entry per CDR3 protein results from TCRdb running MiXCR on the 5' RACE reads. The data hold over 500,000 distinct CDR3 sequences, with roughly a quarter observed a single time. The sample originates from a study of blood T cells in healthy people across ages. For the study at large: T cells yielded about one barcoded beta molecule per two cells through template switching.

This sample also belongs to another study, concerning T cells of mothers and their children. That work contributes: Pairs that are related and pairs that are unrelated have TCR recombination output shaped similarly by thymic selection.

The TCR sequence derives from a boy aged 2 to 10 in good health. The sample was blood. The chain is built from TRBV5-1 and TRBJ2-5, with D uncertain. CDR3 sequence reads: CASSLPSAARETQYF. CDR3 DNA sequence: TGCGCCAGCAGCTTGCCCTCGGCGGCGAGGGAGACCCAGTACTTC.